The source of this T cell receptor (beta chain) is a study of T cell repertoires in cytomegalovirus infection. Notes on the study in general: The ex vivo response showed dominance by HLA-C-restricted CMV-specific TCR beta clonotypes.

Trimming removed 6 bases at V and 5 bases at J, with 19 bases between. CDR3 size: 15 residues. Looked up from germline, CDR1 is LNHDA and CDR2 is SQIVND (reference sequence). TCRdb re-called the reads with MiXCR, one entry per CDR3 protein. The sample consists of 550,000 to 700,000 distinct CDR3 sequences, over 35% of them appearing once. Details on this clonotype: Its target is unknown.

The sequence came from a human donor in good health (CMV status not recorded). Some clones in this sample may be carry-over from other donors' samples. V usage is TRBV19 and J usage is TRBJ1-1; D is unclear. Sequencing used cultured PBMCs, obtained from culture after CMV antigen stimulation. The CDR3 sequence: CASRQLGKPRTEAFF. The CDR3 DNA is TGTGCCAGTAGGCAATTAGGGAAACCGAGGACTGAAGCTTTCTTT.